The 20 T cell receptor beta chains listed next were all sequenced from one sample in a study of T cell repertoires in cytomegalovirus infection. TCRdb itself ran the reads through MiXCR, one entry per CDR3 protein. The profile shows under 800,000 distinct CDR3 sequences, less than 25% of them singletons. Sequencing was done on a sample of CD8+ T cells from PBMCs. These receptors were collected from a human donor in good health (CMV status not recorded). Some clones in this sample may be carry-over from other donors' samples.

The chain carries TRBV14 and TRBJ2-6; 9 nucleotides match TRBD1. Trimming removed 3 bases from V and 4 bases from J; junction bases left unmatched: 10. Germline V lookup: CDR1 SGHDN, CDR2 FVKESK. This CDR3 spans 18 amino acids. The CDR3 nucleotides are TGTGCCAGCAGCCACCTCCGGGACAGGGCTCCCGGGGCCAACGTCCTGACTTTC. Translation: CASSHLRDRAPGANVLTF.

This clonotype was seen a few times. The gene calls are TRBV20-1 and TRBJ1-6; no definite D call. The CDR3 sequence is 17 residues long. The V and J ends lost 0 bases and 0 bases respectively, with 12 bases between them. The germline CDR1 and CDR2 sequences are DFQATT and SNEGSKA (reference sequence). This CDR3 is CSARDPARSSYNSPLHF. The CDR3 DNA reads TGCAGTGCTAGAGATCCGGCAAGGAGCTCCTATAATTCACCCCTCCACTTT.

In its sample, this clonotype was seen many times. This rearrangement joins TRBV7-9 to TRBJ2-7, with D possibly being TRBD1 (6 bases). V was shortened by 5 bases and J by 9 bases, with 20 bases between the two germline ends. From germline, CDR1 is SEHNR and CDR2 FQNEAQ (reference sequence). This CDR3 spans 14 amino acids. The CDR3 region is CASSPSGTRNVQYF. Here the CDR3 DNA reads TGTGCCAGCAGCCCCTCCGGGACACGGAATGTGCAGTACTTC.

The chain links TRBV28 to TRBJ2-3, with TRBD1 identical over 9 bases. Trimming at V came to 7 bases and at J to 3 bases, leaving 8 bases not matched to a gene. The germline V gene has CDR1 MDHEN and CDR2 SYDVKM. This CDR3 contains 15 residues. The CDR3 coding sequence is TGTGCCAGCACCCCGGGACAGGGCAGGACAGATACGCAGTATTTT. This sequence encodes CASTPGQGRTDTQYF.

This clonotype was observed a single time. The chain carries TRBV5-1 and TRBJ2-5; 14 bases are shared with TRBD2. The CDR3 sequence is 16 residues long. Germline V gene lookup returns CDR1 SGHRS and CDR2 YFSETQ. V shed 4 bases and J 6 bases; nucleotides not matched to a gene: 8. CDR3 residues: CASSARLAGGPKTQYF. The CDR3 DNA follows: TGCGCCAGCAGCGCCAGACTAGCGGGGGGGCCAAAGACCCAGTACTTC.

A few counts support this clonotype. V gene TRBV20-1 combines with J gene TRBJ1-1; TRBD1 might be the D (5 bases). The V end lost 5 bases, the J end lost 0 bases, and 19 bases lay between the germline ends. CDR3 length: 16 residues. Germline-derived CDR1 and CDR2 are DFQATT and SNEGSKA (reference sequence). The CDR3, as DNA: TGCAGTGCTGGATTTACCGGGACGGTGGTGAACACTGAAGCTTTCTTT. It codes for CSAGFTGTVVNTEAFF.

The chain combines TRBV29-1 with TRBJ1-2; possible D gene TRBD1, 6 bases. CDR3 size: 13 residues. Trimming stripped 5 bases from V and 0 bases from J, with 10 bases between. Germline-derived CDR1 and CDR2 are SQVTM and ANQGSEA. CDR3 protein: CSVPDRSNYGYTF. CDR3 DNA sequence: TGCAGCGTTCCGGACAGATCTAACTATGGCTACACCTTC.

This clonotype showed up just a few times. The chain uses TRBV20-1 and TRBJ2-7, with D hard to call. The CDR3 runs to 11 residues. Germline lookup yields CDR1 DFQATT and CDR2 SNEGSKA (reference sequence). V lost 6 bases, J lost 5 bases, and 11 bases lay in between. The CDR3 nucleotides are TGCAGTGCCTCGCACATGAACGAGCAGTACTTC. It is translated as CSASHMNEQYF.

In nucleotides, the CDR3 is TGTGCCAGCAGCTTCGGGGCGGAGGATGGCTACACCTTC. As protein: CASSFGAEDGYTF. V and J are TRBV7-9 and TRBJ1-2; D possibly corresponds to TRBD1 (5 bases). V lost 3 bases to trimming and J lost 6 bases, with 11 bases between them. The CDR3 is 13 residues long. Per the germline V gene, CDR1 is SEHNR and CDR2 is FQNEAQ (reference sequence).

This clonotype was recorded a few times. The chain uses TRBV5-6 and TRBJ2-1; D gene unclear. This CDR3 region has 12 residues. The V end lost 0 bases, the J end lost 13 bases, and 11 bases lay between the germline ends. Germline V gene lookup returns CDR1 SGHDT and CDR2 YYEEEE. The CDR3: CASSLGGSTQFF. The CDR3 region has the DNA TGTGCCAGCAGCTTGGGCGGAAGTACCCAGTTCTTC.

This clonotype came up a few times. The CDR3 loop reads CSARAPDESATNEKLFF. The CDR3 DNA is TGCAGTGCTAGAGCGCCCGATGAATCTGCAACTAATGAAAAACTGTTTTTT. The chain recombines TRBV20-1 with TRBJ1-4; D is unresolved. Looked up from germline, CDR1 is DFQATT and CDR2 is SNEGSKA (reference sequence). V lost 1 base, J lost 0 bases, and 15 bases lay in between. The CDR3 runs 17 residues.

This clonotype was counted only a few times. The CDR3 protein is CASSPTGGGQPQHF. Here the CDR3 DNA reads TGTGCCAGCAGCCCTACAGGGGGCGGACAGCCCCAGCATTTT. The V gene is TRBV28, the J gene TRBJ1-5; 9 bases line up with TRBD1. This CDR3 contains 14 residues. Germline assignment: CDR1 MDHEN and CDR2 SYDVKM. V shed 6 bases, J shed 7 bases, and the junction held 7 bases outside the gene matches. The complete variable domain, with remaining parts taken from reference TRBV28 and TRBJ1-5, reads DVKVTQSSRYLVKRTGEKVFLECVQDMDHENMFWYRQDPGLGLRLIYFSYDVKMKEKGDIPEGYSVSREKKERFSLILESASTNQTSMYLCASSPTGGGQPQHFGDGTRLSIL.

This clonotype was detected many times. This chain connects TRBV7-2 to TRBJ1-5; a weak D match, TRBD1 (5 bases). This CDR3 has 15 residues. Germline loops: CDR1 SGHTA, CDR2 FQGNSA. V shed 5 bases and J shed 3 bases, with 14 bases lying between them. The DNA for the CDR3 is TGTGCCAGCAGCCCCCGGGCAGGGTACAATCAGCCCCAGCATTTT. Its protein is CASSPRAGYNQPQHF.

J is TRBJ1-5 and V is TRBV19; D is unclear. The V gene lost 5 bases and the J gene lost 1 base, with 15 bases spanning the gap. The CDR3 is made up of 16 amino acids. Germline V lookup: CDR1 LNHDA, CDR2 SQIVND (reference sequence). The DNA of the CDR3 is TGTGCCAGTAGTCTTACTCTGGGAAGGAGCAATCAGCCCCAGCATTTT. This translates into CASSLTLGRSNQPQHF.

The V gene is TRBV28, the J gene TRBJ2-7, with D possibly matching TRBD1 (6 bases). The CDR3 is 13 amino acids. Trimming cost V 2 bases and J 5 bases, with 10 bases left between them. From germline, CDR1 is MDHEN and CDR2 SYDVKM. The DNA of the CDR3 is TGTGCCAGCAGTTTAGATAGGACAGACGAGCAGTACGTC. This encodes CASSLDRTDEQYV.

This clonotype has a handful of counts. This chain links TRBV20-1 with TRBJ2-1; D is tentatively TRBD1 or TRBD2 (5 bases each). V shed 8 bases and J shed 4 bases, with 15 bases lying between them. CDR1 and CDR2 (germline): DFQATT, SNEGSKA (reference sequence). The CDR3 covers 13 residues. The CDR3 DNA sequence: TGCAGTTTGGGGGTTGGGGCATACAATGAGCAGTTCTTC. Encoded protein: CSLGVGAYNEQFF.

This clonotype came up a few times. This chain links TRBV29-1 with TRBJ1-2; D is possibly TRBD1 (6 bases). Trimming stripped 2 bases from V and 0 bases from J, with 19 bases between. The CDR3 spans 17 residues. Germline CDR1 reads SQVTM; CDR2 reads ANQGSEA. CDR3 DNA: TGCAGCGTTGAAAGTCCCCAGCAGGGGCGAGCTAACTATGGCTACACCTTC. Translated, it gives CSVESPQQGRANYGYTF.

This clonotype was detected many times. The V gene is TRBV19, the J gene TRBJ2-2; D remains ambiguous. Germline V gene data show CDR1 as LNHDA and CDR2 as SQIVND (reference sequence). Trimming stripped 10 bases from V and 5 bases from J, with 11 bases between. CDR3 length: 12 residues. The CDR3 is CATSLPTGELFF. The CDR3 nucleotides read TGTGCCACCTCCCTACCTACCGGGGAGCTGTTTTTT. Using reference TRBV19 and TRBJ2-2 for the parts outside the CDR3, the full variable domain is DGGITQSPKYLFRKEGQNVTLSCEQNLNHDAMYWYRQDPGQGLRLIYYSQIVNDFQKGDIAEGYSVSREKKESFPLTVTSAQKNPTAFYLCATSLPTGELFFGEGSRLTVL.

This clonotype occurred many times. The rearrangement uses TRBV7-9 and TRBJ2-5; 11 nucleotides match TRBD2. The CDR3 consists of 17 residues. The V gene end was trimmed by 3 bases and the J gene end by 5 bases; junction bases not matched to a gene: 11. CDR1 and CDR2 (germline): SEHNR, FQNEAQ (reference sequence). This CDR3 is CASSLPTSGAPRETQYF. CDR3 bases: TGTGCCAGCAGCTTGCCGACTAGCGGGGCCCCCAGGGAGACCCAGTACTTC. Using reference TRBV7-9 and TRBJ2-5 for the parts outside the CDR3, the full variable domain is DTGVSQNPRHKITKRGQNVTFRCDPISEHNRLYWYRQTLGQGPEFLTYFQNEAQLEKSRLLSDRFSAERPKGSFSTLEIQRTEQGDSAMYLCASSLPTSGAPRETQYFGPGTRLLVL.

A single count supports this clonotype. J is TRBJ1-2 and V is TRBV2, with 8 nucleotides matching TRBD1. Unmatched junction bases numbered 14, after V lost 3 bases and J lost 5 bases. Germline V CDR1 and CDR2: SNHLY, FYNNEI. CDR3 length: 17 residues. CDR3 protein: CASSDRADRAVLYGYTF. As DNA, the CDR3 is TGTGCCAGCAGTGACCGGGCGGACAGGGCGGTTCTTTATGGCTACACCTTC.